This T cell receptor beta chain was identified during a study of blood T cell repertoires in COVID-19. Turning to the study itself: Whether acute or convalescent, the COVID-19 samples came from the United States, Italy and Spain. Sample material is recorded as cDNA or gDNA derived from T cells, B-cell-depleted T cells, or PBMCs.

The CDR3 has 15 amino acids. CDR1 is SGHNT and CDR2 is YYREEE in the germline V gene (reference sequence). J lost 4 bases, V lost 3 bases, and 8 bases had no gene match. Authors' methods: Estimation of nucleated cell counts was performed using reference gene primer amplification. Measured with immunoSEQ multiplex PCR; TCRdb has only the in-frame clones, and not every one. From that table come the V and J calls and clone size; the DNA was used to work out D and trimming. Among about 93,000 clones listed, about 80% were seen once. The TCR sequence derives from a human donor in a cohort sampled during active COVID-19. The chain combines TRBV5-4 with TRBJ1-1; TRBD1 matches at 8 bases. Sequencing was done on a sample of peripheral blood. The chain's CDR3 is CASSWADRVGTEAFF. Written as DNA, the CDR3 is TGTGCCAGCAGCTGGGCGGACAGGGTGGGCACTGAAGCTTTCTTT.